A selection of T cell receptor beta chains follows, all from one sample in a study of T cell repertoires in cytomegalovirus infection. TCRdb re-derived calls from the reads in MiXCR, one entry per CDR3 protein. This repertoire shows approximately 1,000,000 distinct CDR3 sequences, approximately 32% found once; its top ten account for roughly 12%. No antigen is known for these receptors. The specimen comprised cultured CD8+ T cells from PBMCs, sampled from culture after CMV antigen stimulation. Receptor source: a human donor in good health (CMV status not recorded). Some clones in this sample may be carry-over from other donors' samples. The CDR3 runs from the conserved cysteine through the conserved F or W. Each record gives: J gene, V gene, clone size, D gene, CDR3 protein, CDR3 DNA. D genes are given only for firm matches. Clone size is given for some rows only: seen once, a few or many times, or a class if the clone is expanded.

J: TRBJ2-1; V: TRBV14; size: .; D: .; CDR3: CASSQLGIGNEQFF; DNA: TGTGCCAGCAGCCAACTGGGAATTGGGAATGAGCAGTTCTTC
J: TRBJ2-3; V: TRBV27; size: .; D: .; CDR3: CASSFVDDTQYF; DNA: TGTGCCAGCAGTTTCGTGGATGATACGCAGTATTTT
J: TRBJ2-1; V: TRBV11-2; size: many; D: TRBD2; CDR3: CASSFLAGYNEQFF; DNA: TGTGCCAGCAGCTTCCTAGCGGGGTACAATGAGCAGTTCTTC
J: TRBJ2-2; V: TRBV6-1; size: .; D: .; CDR3: CANIIRPTGELFF; DNA: TGTGCCAACATAATCCGTCCCACCGGGGAGCTGTTTTTT
J: TRBJ1-5; V: TRBV6-2/TRBV6-3; size: few; D: TRBD1; CDR3: CASSGEGAGQPQHF; DNA: TGTGCCAGCAGTGGCGAGGGGGCGGGTCAGCCCCAGCATTTT
J: TRBJ2-1; V: TRBV6-2/TRBV6-3; size: .; D: .; CDR3: CASSDGVGLYNEQFF; DNA: TGTGCCAGCAGCGATGGCGTGGGGTTGTACAATGAGCAGTTCTTC
J: TRBJ1-5; V: TRBV4-1; size: few; D: TRBD1; CDR3: CASSQDMTGVVSNQPQHF; DNA: TGCGCCAGCAGCCAAGATATGACAGGGGTTGTTAGCAATCAGCCCCAGCATTTT
J: TRBJ2-7; V: TRBV20-1; size: .; D: .; CDR3: CSARPDSSYEQYF; DNA: TGCAGTGCTAGACCGGACAGCTCCTACGAGCAGTACTTC
J: TRBJ1-5; V: TRBV12-5; size: .; D: .; CDR3: CASGTNRTPAPVRDSNQPQHF; DNA: TGTGCTAGTGGTACCAACCGGACTCCGGCCCCGGTAAGGGATAGCAATCAGCCCCAGCATTTT
J: TRBJ2-3; V: TRBV11-3; size: .; D: TRBD2; CDR3: CASSTSGTTDTQYF; DNA: TGTGCCAGCAGCACTAGCGGGACCACAGATACGCAGTATTTT
J: TRBJ2-5; V: TRBV7-9; size: many; D: .; CDR3: CASSLGTNWIREETQYF; DNA: TGTGCCAGCAGCTTAGGCACAAACTGGATTAGGGAAGAGACCCAGTACTTC
J: TRBJ1-2; V: TRBV25-1; size: few; D: .; CDR3: CASWSGGSNYGYTF; DNA: TGTGCCAGCTGGAGTGGGGGTTCGAACTATGGCTACACCTTC
J: TRBJ1-5; V: TRBV12-3/TRBV12-4; size: many; D: .; CDR3: CASSSGRSQHF; DNA: TGTGCCAGCAGTTCCGGGAGGTCCCAGCATTTT
J: TRBJ2-1; V: TRBV7-8; size: many; D: TRBD1; CDR3: CASSWTGTNEQFF; DNA: TGTGCCAGCAGCTGGACAGGGACGAATGAGCAGTTCTTC
J: TRBJ1-4; V: TRBV4-1; size: .; D: TRBD1; CDR3: CASSQAAGTVNEKLFF; DNA: TGCGCCAGCAGCCAAGCCGCCGGGACAGTTAATGAAAAACTGTTTTTT
J: TRBJ1-1; V: TRBV27; size: many; D: TRBD1; CDR3: CASSRGDRNTEAFF; DNA: TGTGCCAGCAGTCGGGGGGACAGAAACACTGAAGCTTTCTTT
J: TRBJ2-5; V: TRBV6-2/TRBV6-3; size: .; D: .; CDR3: CASSYSLPSQETQYF; DNA: TGTGCCAGCAGTTACTCGCTCCCAAGCCAAGAGACCCAGTACTTC
J: TRBJ1-2; V: TRBV4-2; size: .; D: .; CDR3: CASSQDFPEDYGYTF; DNA: TGTGCCAGCAGCCAAGATTTCCCAGAGGACTATGGCTACACCTTC
J: TRBJ2-3; V: TRBV27; size: few; D: .; CDR3: CAIQDSTDTQYF; DNA: TGTGCCATTCAGGACTCCACAGATACGCAGTATTTT
J: TRBJ1-4; V: TRBV7-9; size: many; D: .; CDR3: CASSHEGGAALNEKLFF; DNA: TGTGCCAGCAGCCATGAGGGAGGGGCCGCCCTTAATGAAAAACTGTTTTTT
J: TRBJ2-7; V: TRBV5-8; size: .; D: .; CDR3: CASPRWPYEQYF; DNA: TGTGCCAGCCCCCGTTGGCCCTACGAGCAGTACTTC
J: TRBJ2-1; V: TRBV12-3/TRBV12-4; size: .; D: TRBD2; CDR3: CASSFSSGRGINEQFF; DNA: TGTGCCAGCAGTTTTTCTTCGGGGAGGGGAATCAATGAGCAGTTCTTC
J: TRBJ2-1; V: TRBV7-6; size: .; D: .; CDR3: CASSLSRLNEQFF; DNA: TGTGCCAGCAGTCTGTCTCGTCTCAATGAGCAGTTCTTC
J: TRBJ1-4; V: TRBV14; size: .; D: .; CDR3: CASSPLGGRIEKLFF; DNA: TGTGCCAGCAGCCCCCTCGGGGGGCGCATTGAAAAACTGTTTTTT
J: TRBJ2-4; V: TRBV27; size: .; D: .; CDR3: CASSKQVNGIQYF; DNA: TGTGCCAGCTCCAAACAGGTGAATGGCATTCAGTACTTC
J: TRBJ2-1; V: TRBV6-2/TRBV6-3; size: .; D: TRBD2; CDR3: CASSDRGGPALEQFF; DNA: TGTGCCAGCAGTGATCGGGGGGGCCCTGCTTTAGAGCAGTTCTTC
J: TRBJ2-1; V: TRBV10-3; size: few; D: TRBD2; CDR3: CAMLAGGSTDEQFF; DNA: TGTGCCATGCTAGCGGGGGGGTCGACGGATGAGCAGTTCTTC
J: TRBJ2-1; V: TRBV9; size: .; D: TRBD2; CDR3: CASSSTGGRLNEQFF; DNA: TGTGCCAGCAGCTCCACGGGGGGGCGGTTGAATGAGCAGTTCTTC
J: TRBJ2-7; V: TRBV4-1; size: few; D: TRBD1; CDR3: CASSSADRGFSYEQYF; DNA: TGCGCCAGCAGCTCCGCTGACAGGGGGTTTTCCTACGAGCAGTACTTC
J: TRBJ2-6; V: TRBV7-2; size: many; D: TRBD2; CDR3: CASSSLGIAGLSSGANVLTF; DNA: TGTGCCAGCAGCTCCCTGGGGATAGCGGGGCTCTCCTCTGGGGCCAACGTCCTGACTTTC
J: TRBJ1-2; V: TRBV5-6; size: .; D: .; CDR3: CASTRPGRDYGYTF; DNA: TGTGCCAGCACCCGACCGGGGAGGGACTATGGCTACACCTTC
J: TRBJ2-3; V: TRBV5-5; size: .; D: TRBD2; CDR3: CASSALLAGGPGETQYF; DNA: TGTGCCAGCAGCGCCCTACTAGCGGGGGGGCCAGGGGAAACGCAGTATTTT
J: TRBJ1-6; V: TRBV4-3; size: few; D: .; CDR3: CASSEEAGPKSSYNSPLHF; DNA: TGCGCCAGCAGCGAAGAGGCCGGGCCTAAGAGCTCCTATAATTCACCCCTCCACTTT
J: TRBJ2-3; V: TRBV7-2; size: .; D: .; CDR3: CASGLEDPDTQYF; DNA: TGTGCCAGCGGCTTAGAGGACCCAGATACGCAGTATTTT
J: TRBJ2-4; V: TRBV4-1; size: few; D: TRBD2; CDR3: CASSQEAGATAGIQYF; DNA: TGCGCCAGCAGCCAAGAAGCGGGGGCCACGGCGGGGATTCAGTACTTC
J: TRBJ2-7; V: TRBV12-3/TRBV12-4; size: many; D: TRBD1; CDR3: CASTGTVYEQYF; DNA: TGTGCCAGCACCGGGACAGTCTACGAGCAGTACTTC
J: TRBJ2-1; V: TRBV27; size: few; D: TRBD1; CDR3: CASRGTGARYNEQFF; DNA: TGTGCCAGCAGAGGGACAGGGGCAAGATACAATGAGCAGTTCTTC
J: TRBJ1-1; V: TRBV7-9; size: .; D: .; CDR3: CASSEQTLNTEAFF; DNA: TGTGCCAGCAGCGAGCAGACACTGAACACTGAAGCTTTCTTT
J: TRBJ2-1; V: TRBV10-3; size: few; D: TRBD2; CDR3: CATLGTSGLHEQFF; DNA: TGTGCCACCCTGGGGACTAGCGGCCTCCATGAGCAGTTCTTC